This T cell receptor (beta chain) was observed in a study of blood T cell repertoires in COVID-19. Study-level information: The United States, Italy and Spain supplied acute and convalescent COVID-19 samples.

Note on this clone: A read error may account for a junction end that differs from germline.

Original processing methods: Researchers report that nucleated cell counts were estimated from reference gene primer amplification. Generated by immunoSEQ multiplex PCR, the TCRdb table keeps only in-frame clones and is missing some. That table furnishes V, J and clone size, whereas the DNA furnished D and trimming. The sample includes roughly 150,000 clones, less than 90% seen only once; the top ten take 3.5% to 4%. Germline V gene sequence: CDR1 SGHVS, CDR2 FQNEAQ. The CDR3 loop spans 15 amino acids. This receptor was obtained from a woman aged 70-85 years with acute or convalescent COVID-19. The chain carries TRBV7-8 and TRBJ1-5, with D perhaps TRBD1 (6 bases). The sample consisted of peripheral blood. CDR3 protein: CASSLAPDSIQPQHF. For the CDR3, the DNA is TGTGCCAGCAGCCTAGCCCCGGACAGCATTCAGCCCCAGCATTTT.